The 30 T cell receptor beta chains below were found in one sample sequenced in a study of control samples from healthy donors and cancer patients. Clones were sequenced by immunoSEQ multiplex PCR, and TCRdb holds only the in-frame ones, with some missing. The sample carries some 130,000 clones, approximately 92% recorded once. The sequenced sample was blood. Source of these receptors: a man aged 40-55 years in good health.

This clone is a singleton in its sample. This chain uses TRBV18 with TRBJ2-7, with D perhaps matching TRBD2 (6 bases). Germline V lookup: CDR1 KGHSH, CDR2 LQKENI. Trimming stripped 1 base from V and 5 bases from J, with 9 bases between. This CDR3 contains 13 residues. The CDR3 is CASSPRRDDEQYF. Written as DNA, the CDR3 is TGTGCCAGCTCACCACGGAGGGATGACGAGCAGTACTTC.

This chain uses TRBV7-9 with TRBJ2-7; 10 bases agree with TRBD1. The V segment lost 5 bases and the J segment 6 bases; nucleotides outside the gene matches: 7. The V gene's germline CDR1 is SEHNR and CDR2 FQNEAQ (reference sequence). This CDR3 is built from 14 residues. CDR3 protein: CASSRAGTGAEQYF. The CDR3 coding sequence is TGTGCCAGCAGCCGCGCCGGGACAGGGGCCGAGCAGTACTTC.

The CDR3 reads CASSRTTGQGGEQYF. CDR3 in DNA: TGTGCCAGCAGCCGCACGACAGGGCAAGGGGGCGAGCAGTACTTC. This chain uses TRBV14 with TRBJ2-7; TRBD1 matches at 7 bases. J gave up 6 bases and V 4 bases, and 12 bases lay outside the gene matches. The CDR3 runs 15 residues. Looked up from germline, CDR1 is SGHDN and CDR2 is FVKESK.

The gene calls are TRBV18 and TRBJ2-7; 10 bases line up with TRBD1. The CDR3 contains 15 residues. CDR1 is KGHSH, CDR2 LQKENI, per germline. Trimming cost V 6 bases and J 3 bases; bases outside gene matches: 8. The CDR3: CASSPGTGDFYEQYF. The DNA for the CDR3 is TGTGCCAGCTCCCCCGGGACAGGGGATTTCTACGAGCAGTACTTC.

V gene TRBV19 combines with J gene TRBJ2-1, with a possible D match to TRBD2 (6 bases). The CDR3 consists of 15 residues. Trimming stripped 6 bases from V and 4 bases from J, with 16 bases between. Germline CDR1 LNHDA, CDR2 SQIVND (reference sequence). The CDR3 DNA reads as TGTGCCAGTAGCCTAAGCCTCGGGGGATACAATGAGCAGTTCTTC. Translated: CASSLSLGGYNEQFF.

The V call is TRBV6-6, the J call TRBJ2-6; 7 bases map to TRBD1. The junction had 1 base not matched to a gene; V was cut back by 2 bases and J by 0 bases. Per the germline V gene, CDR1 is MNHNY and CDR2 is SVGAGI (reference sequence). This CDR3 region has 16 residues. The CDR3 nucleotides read TGTGCCAGCAGTTACCAGGGGGTCTCTGGGGCCAACGTCCTGACTTTC. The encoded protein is CASSYQGVSGANVLTF.

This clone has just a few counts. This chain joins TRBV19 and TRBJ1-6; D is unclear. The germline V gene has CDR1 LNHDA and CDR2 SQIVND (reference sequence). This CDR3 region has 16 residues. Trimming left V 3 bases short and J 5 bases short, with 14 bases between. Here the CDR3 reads CASSIGDGLNNSPLHF. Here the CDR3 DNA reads TGTGCCAGTAGTATTGGAGACGGACTGAATAATTCACCCCTCCACTTT.

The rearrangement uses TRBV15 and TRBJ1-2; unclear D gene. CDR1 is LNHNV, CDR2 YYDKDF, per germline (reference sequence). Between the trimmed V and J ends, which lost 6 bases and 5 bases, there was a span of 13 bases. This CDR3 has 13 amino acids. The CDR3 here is CATSQTQWYGYTF. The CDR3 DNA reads TGTGCCACCAGTCAGACACAGTGGTATGGCTACACCTTC.

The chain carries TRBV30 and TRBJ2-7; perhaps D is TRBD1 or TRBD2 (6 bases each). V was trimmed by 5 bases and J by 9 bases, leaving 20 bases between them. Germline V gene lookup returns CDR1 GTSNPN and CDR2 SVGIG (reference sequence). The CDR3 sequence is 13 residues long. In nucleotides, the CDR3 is TGTGCCTGGTCATTCGAGACGGGGGCCGCGCAGTACTTC. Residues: CAWSFETGAAQYF.

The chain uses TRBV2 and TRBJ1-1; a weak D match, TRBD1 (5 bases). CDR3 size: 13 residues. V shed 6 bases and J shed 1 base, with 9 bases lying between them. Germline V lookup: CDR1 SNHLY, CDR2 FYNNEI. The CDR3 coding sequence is TGTGCCAGCAGACGGGACGGGAACACTGAAGCTTTCTTT. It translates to CASRRDGNTEAFF.

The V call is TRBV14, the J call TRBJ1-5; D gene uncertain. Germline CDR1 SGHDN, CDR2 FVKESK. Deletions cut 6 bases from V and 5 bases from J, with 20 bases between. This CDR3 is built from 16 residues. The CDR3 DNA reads TGTGCCAGCAGACCGCGGCGGCGGACCTCCTATCAGCCCCAGCATTTT. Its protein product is CASRPRRRTSYQPQHF.

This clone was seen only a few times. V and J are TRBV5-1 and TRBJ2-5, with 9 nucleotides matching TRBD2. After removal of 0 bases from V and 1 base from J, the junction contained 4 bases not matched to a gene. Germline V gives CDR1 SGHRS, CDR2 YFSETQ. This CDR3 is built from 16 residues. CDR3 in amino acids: CASSLGPAGGQETQYF. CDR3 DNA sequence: TGCGCCAGCAGCTTGGGTCCAGCGGGGGGCCAAGAGACCCAGTACTTC.

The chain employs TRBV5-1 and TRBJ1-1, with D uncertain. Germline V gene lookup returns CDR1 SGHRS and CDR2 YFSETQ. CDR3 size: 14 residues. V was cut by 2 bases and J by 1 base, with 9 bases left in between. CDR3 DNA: TGCGCCAGCAGCTTACGGGGAGGGAACACTGAAGCTTTCTTT. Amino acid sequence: CASSLRGGNTEAFF.

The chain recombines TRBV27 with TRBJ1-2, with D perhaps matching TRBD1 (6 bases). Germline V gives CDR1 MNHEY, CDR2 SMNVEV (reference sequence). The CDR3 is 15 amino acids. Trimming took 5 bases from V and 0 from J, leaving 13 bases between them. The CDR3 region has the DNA TGTGCCAGCAGTCAGGACAGCTTCTCTAACTATGGCTACACCTTC. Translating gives CASSQDSFSNYGYTF.

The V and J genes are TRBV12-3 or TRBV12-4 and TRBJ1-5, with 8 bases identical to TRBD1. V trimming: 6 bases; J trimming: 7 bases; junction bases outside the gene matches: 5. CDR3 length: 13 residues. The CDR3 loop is CASSRQGWQPQHF. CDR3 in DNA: TGTGCCAGCAGCCGACAGGGGTGGCAGCCCCAGCATTTT.

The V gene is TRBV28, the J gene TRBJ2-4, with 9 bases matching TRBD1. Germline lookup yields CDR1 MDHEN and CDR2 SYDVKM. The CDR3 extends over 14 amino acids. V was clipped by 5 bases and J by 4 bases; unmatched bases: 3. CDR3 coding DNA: TGTGCCAGCAGTCGGACAGGGGCGAAAAACATTCAGTACTTC. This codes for CASSRTGAKNIQYF.

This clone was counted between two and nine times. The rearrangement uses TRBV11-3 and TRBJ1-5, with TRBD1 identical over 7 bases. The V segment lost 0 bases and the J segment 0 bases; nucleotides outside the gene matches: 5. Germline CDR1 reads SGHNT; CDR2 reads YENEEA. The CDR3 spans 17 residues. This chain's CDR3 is CASSLDTGAYSNQPQHF. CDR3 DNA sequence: TGTGCCAGCAGCTTAGATACAGGGGCCTATAGCAATCAGCCCCAGCATTTT.

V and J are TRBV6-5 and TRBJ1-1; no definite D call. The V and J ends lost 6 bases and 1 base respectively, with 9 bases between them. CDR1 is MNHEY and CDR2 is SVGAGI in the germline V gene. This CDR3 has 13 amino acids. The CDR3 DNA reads TGTGCCAGCAGAACCCGGGGGAACACTGAAGCTTTCTTT. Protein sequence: CASRTRGNTEAFF.

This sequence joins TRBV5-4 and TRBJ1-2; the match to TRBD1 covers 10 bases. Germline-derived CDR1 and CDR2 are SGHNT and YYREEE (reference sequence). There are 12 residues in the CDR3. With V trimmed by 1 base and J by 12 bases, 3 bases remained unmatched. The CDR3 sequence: CASSLPGQGNTF. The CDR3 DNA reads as TGTGCCAGCAGCTTGCCGGGACAGGGGAACACCTTC.

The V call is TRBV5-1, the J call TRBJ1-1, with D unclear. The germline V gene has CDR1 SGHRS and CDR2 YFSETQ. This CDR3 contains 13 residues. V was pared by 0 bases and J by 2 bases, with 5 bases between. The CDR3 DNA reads TGCGCCAGCAGCTTGGCGTTTAACACTGAAGCTTTCTTT. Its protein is CASSLAFNTEAFF.

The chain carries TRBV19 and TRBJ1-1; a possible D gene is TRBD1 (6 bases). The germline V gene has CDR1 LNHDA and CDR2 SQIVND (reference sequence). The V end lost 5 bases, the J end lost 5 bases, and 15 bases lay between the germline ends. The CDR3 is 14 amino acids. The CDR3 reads CASSPGHLGTEAFF. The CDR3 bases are TGTGCCAGTAGTCCGGGACACCTGGGGACTGAAGCTTTCTTT.

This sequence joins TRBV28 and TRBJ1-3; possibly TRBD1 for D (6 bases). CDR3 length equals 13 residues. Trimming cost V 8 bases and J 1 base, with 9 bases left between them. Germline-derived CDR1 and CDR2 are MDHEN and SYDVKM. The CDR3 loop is CASSGDSGNTIYF. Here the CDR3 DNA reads TGTGCCAGCTCAGGGGATTCTGGAAACACCATATATTTT. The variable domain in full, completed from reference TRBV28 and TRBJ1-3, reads DVKVTQSSRYLVKRTGEKVFLECVQDMDHENMFWYRQDPGLGLRLIYFSYDVKMKEKGDIPEGYSVSREKKERFSLILESASTNQTSMYLCASSGDSGNTIYFGEGSWLTVV.

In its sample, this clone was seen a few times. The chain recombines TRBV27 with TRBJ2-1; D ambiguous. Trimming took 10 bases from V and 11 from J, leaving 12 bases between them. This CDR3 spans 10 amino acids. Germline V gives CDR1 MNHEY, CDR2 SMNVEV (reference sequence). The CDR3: CANKGCKQFF. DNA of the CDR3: TGTGCCAACAAAGGGTGTAAGCAGTTCTTC.

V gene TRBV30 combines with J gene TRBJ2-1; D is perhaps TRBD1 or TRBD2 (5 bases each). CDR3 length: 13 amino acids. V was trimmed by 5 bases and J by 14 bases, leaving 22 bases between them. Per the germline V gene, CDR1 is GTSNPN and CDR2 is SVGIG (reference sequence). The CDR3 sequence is CAWAYPGAPKEFF. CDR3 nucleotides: TGTGCCTGGGCGTACCCCGGGGCACCCAAGGAGTTCTTC.

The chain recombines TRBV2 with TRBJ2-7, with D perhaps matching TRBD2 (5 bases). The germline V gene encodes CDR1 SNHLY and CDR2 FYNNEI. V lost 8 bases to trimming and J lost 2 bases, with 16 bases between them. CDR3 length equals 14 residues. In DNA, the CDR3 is TGTGCCAGCGTCGCTGCGGGCGGGCCCTACGAGCAGTACTTC. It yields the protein CASVAAGGPYEQYF.

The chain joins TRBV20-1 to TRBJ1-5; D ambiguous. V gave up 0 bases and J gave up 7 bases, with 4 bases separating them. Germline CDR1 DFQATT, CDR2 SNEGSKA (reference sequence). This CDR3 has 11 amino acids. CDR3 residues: CSAREGQPQHF. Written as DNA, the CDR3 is TGCAGTGCTAGAGAAGGCCAGCCCCAGCATTTT.

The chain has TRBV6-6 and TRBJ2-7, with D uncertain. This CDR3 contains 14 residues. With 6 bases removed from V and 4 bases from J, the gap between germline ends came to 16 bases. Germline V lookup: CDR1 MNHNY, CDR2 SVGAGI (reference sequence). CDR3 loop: CASSRAPDPYEQYF. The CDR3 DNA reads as TGTGCCAGCAGCCGGGCCCCTGATCCTTACGAGCAGTACTTC.

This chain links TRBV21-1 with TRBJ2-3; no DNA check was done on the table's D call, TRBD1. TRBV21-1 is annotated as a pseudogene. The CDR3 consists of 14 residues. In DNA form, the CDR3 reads TGTGCCAGCAGCAAATTGGGGCCTACAGATACGCAGTATTTT. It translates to CASSKLGPTDTQYF.

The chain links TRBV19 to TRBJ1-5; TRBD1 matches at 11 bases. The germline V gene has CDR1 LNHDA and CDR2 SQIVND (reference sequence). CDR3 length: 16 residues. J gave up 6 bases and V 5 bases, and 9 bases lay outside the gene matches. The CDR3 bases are TGTGCCAGTAGTCCCCGGACAGGGGGCGCGGGTCAGCCCCAGCATTTT. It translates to CASSPRTGGAGQPQHF.

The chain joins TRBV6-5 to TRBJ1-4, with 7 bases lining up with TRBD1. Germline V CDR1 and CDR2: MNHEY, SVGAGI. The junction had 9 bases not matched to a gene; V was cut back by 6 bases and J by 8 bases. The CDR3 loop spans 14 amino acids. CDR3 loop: CASSWDSRYEKLFF. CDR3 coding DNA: TGTGCCAGCAGCTGGGACAGTAGGTACGAAAAACTGTTTTTT.